Here is one T cell receptor (beta chain) with its context. Antigen: not known. Regions amplified from RNA transcripts were the TCR beta CDR3 regions. Carried out on the TCR CDR3, a first-round RT-PCR used the HTBI primer set. Each CDR3 protein is one row after TCRdb ran MiXCR on the multiplex PCR reads. The sample records under 65,000 distinct CDR3 sequences, under 70% being singletons. The data derive from a study of T cells in Graves' hyperthyroidism and ophthalmopathy. Study-level points and caveats: Before onset, ophthalmopathy was predicted by the model a median 6.5 months earlier.

Source material: blood. The sequence was obtained from a woman in her sixties with Graves' ophthalmopathy.

CDR3 coding DNA: TGCAGTGCTAGTAGAGCAGGGGACAGTTCACCCCTCCACTTT. Residues: CSASRAGDSSPLHF. The rearrangement joins TRBV20-1 to TRBJ1-6, with TRBD1 identical over 7 bases. J was trimmed by 9 bases and V by 3 bases; bases with no gene match: 8. Germline CDR1 reads DFQATT; CDR2 reads SNEGSKA (reference sequence). This CDR3 is built from 14 residues.